One TCR beta chain is described in this entry. As yet, its antigen is unknown. The data were obtained in a study of OX40 agonist ivuxolimab in advanced cancers. Study-wide results and limits: Expanded clones tended on average to be more numerous among CD8+ T cells than CD4+. Dose levels from 0.1 to 3.0 mg/kg saw CD4+ and CD8+ blood T cells expand clonally by week 6.

Autoimmune disease history or systemic immunosuppression disqualified patients. The study sampled blood at baseline, cycle 4 day 1, and cycle 7 day 1. Data came from immunoSEQ multiplex PCR; TCRdb stores just in-frame clones and leaves some out. The sample records 70,000 or so clones, 85% to 90% being singletons. The germline V gene has CDR1 LGHNT and CDR2 FRNRAP. The CDR3 spans 13 residues. Trimming cost V 7 bases and J 0 bases, with 9 bases left between them. Sequenced material: CD4+ or CD8+ T cells sorted from blood, taken in a trial of the OX40 agonist ivuxolimab. This receptor was taken from an adult with an advanced solid tumor such as melanoma, head and neck, liver or kidney cancer. The chain is built from TRBV12-5 and TRBJ1-2; D ambiguous. The CDR3 reads CASARATNYGYTF. In DNA form, the CDR3 reads TGTGCTAGTGCCCGGGCGACTAACTATGGCTACACCTTC.